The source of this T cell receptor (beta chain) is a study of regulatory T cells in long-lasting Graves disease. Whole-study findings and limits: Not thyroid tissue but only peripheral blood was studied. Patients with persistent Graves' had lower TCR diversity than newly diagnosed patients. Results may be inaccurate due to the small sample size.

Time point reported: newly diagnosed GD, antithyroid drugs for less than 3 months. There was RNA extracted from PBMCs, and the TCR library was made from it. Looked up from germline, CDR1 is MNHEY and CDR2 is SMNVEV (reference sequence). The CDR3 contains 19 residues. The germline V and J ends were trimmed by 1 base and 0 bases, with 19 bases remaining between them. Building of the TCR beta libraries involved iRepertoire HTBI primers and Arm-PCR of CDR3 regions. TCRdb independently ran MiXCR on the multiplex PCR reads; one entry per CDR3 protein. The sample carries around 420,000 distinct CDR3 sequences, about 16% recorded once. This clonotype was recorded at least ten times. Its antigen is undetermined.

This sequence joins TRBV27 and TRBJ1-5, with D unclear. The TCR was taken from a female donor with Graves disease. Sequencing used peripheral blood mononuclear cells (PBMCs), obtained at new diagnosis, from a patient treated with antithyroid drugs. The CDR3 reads CASSLYGIRYVNSNQPQHF. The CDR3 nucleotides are TGTGCCAGCAGTTTATATGGAATCCGCTACGTTAATAGCAATCAGCCCCAGCATTTT.